The entry below gives a single TCR beta chain sequence along with its context. This entry comes from a study of T cell clones after liver transplantation. Data came from immunoSEQ multiplex PCR; TCRdb stores just in-frame clones and leaves some out. Found here are around 120,000 clones, about nine tenths of them singletons; the top ten hold approximately 0.78%. The ends lost 7 bases at V and 9 bases at J; junction bases unmatched: 12. Per germline, CDR1 MDHEN and CDR2 SYDVKM. CDR3 length equals 14 residues. The sequencing used CD4+ T cells from blood, collected 12 months after liver transplant. V usage is TRBV28 and J usage is TRBJ2-7; 10 nucleotides match TRBD1. This clonotype was obtained from a human patient who received a liver transplant. T cells may partly derive from the graft donor. The chain's CDR3 is CASNPGQGLIAQYF. As DNA, the CDR3 is TGTGCCAGCAACCCGGGACAGGGGTTAATTGCGCAGTACTTC.